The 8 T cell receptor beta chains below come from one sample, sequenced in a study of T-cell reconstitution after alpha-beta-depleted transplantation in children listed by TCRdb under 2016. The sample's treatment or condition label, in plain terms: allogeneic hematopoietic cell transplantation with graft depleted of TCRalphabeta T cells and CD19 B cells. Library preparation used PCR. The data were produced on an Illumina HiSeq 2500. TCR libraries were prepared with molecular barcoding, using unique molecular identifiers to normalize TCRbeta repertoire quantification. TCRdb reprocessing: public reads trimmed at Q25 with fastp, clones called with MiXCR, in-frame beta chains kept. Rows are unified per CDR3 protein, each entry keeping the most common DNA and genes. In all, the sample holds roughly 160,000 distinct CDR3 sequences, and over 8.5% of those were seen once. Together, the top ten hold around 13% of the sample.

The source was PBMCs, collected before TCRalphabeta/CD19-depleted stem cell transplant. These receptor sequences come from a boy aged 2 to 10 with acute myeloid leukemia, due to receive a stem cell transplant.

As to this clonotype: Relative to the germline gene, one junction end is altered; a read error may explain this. The CDR3 DNA reads as TGCAGTGTTAGAGATCGCCAAGAGACCCAGTACTTC. As protein: CSVRDRQETQYF. This chain links TRBV20-1 with TRBJ2-5, with D hard to call. Per the germline V gene, CDR1 is DFQATT and CDR2 is SNEGSKA (reference sequence). CDR3 size: 12 residues.

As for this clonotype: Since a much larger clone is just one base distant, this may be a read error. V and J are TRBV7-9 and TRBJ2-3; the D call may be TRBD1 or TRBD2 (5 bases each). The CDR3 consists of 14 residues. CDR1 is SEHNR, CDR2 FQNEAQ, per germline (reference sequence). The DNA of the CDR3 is TGTGCCTGCAGCCTAGAGGGGAACACAGATACGCAGTATTTT. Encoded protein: CACSLEGNTDTQYF.

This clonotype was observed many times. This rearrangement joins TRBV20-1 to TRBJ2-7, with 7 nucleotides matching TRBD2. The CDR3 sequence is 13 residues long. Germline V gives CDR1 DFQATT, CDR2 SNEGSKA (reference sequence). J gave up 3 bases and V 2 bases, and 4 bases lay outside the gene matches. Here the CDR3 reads CSARSGELYEQYF. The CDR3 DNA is TGCAGTGCTAGAAGCGGGGAGCTCTACGAGCAGTACTTC.

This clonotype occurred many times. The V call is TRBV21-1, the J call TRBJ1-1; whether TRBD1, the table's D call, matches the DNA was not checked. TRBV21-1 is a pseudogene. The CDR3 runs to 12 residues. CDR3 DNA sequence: TGTGCCAGCAGCACGCAGGGGTGTGAAGCTTTCTTT. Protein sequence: CASSTQGCEAFF.

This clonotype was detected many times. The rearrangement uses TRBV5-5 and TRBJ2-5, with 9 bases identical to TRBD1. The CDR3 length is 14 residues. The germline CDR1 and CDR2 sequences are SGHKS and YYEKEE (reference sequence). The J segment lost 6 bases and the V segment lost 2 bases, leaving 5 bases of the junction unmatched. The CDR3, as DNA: TGTGCCAGCAGCTTCTTGGGACAGGGAAAGACCCAGTACTTC. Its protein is CASSFLGQGKTQYF.

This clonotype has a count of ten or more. CDR3 coding DNA: TGCGCCAGCAGCTTAACAATTTGGAGTAATGAAAAACTGTTTTTT. Translating it yields CASSLTIWSNEKLFF. The rearrangement joins TRBV5-1 to TRBJ1-4, with D hard to call. Germline CDR1 is SGHRS and CDR2 is YFSETQ. This CDR3 has 15 amino acids. V lost 2 bases to trimming and J lost 4 bases, with 12 bases between them.

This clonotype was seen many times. This CDR3 is CASSHPGAGGNIQYF. In DNA form, the CDR3 reads TGTGCCAGCAGCCACCCGGGAGCCGGGGGAAACATTCAGTACTTC. V and J are TRBV7-2 and TRBJ2-4, with a possible D match to TRBD2 (6 bases). Trimming left V 5 bases short and J 6 bases short, with 17 bases between. Per the germline V gene, CDR1 is SGHTA and CDR2 is FQGNSA. The CDR3 length is 15 residues.

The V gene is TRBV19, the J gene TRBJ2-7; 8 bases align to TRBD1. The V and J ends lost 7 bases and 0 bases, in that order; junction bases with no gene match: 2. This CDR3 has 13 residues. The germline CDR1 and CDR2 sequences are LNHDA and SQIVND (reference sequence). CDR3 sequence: CASNQGASYEQYF. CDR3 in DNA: TGTGCCAGTAATCAGGGGGCCTCCTACGAGCAGTACTTC. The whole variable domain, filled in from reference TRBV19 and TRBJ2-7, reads DGGITQSPKYLFRKEGQNVTLSCEQNLNHDAMYWYRQDPGQGLRLIYYSQIVNDFQKGDIAEGYSVSREKKESFPLTVTSAQKNPTAFYLCASNQGASYEQYFGPGTRLTVT.